What follows is one T cell receptor beta chain and its context. Only a few counts were recorded for this clone. No antigen is known for it. No base quality information exists; no much larger clone differs at one position. This sample was taken from a study of CD8+ T cells in alopecia areata (dated by TCRdb to between 2017 and 2018). Notes on the research overall: Treated patients were enrolled in an open-label pilot trial of oral tofacitinib at 5 to 10 mg twice daily for moderate-to-severe alopecia areata. RNA was extracted with the PAXgene miRNA kit for fixed scalp, the miRNeasy kit for PBMCs, and the RNeasy kit for mouse skin. Patients on tofacitinib were biopsied at baseline and after 4 and 24 weeks of treatment, and several of the patients also had a later scalp biopsy. Clonality in the scalp was compared among normal scalp (n=4), patchy alopecia areata scalp (n=8), and alopecia totalis/universalis scalp (n=8). Tofacitinib was administered for 6 to 18 months, and 6 months of follow-up off drug were then conducted to assess delayed response and recurrence. The study used high-throughput TCRbeta sequencing to examine T cell clonal expansion in alopecia areata, in both the C3H/HeJ mouse model and human patients. immunoSEQ multiplex PCR using 35 Vbeta forward primers and 13 Jbeta reverse primers was used to amplify TCRbeta CDR3 regions. In humans, TCRbeta sequencing was performed on scalp tissue and on sorted CD4+ and CD8+ peripheral blood T cells from healthy controls and from patients with patchy or totalis/universalis alopecia areata. Broad study findings and their caveats: Shared TCR sequences between patients were less evident than in mice, which may be partly attributable to HLA diversity in the patient population. Lesional scalp, especially in alopecia totalis/universalis, showed higher clonality and more expanded CD8+ clones than normal scalp, suggesting antigenic drive. Scalp TCR repertoire analysis is complicated because resident alphabeta T cells in normal human skin are also sequenced, whereas mouse skin is dominated by gammadelta T cells.

The method was the immunoSEQ multiplex PCR assay. RNA was extracted from all samples and reverse transcribed into cDNA as template for TCR sequencing. First-strand cDNA was synthesized with SuperScript III using a 2:1 mix of oligo-dT and random hexamers. A synthetic immune receptor repertoire was used to assess amplification bias, and residual bias was removed computationally. Per the authors' processing: Raw reads were preprocessed to remove errors, and CDR3 was defined according to IMGT conventions as the region from the conserved cysteine to phenylalanine. Clonality was computed by normalizing Shannon entropy by log2 of the number of productive unique TCRs and subtracting the result from 1. Scalp TCRbeta sequences were cross-referenced with sorted blood CD4 and CD8 repertoires so that the CD4 or CD8 identity of scalp clones could be inferred. TCRdb took over this immuneACCESS table, retaining in-frame rearrangements with V and J assigned. Such tables are incomplete; in checked studies, under half of the missing clones stem from an unresolved V gene, and the remainder is unexplained. The V and J calls and clone size come from that table; D and trimming were worked out from the DNA. The sample table shows about 98,000 clones, and under 45% are seen once. Under 0.9% of the sample is in the top ten clones.

From alopecia areata patients, peripheral blood was collected along with lesional scalp punch biopsies. PBMCs were isolated by density centrifugation and stained for CD3, CD4 and CD8, after which CD4+ and CD8+ T cells were sorted on a FACSAria. Sequences SQVTM (CDR1) and ANQGSEA (CDR2) are obtained from the germline V gene. From cysteine to phenylalanine, the CDR3 is 12 amino acids long. CDR3 DNA only is kept here, 36 bases in frame from base 1. V is reduced by 4 bases and J by 8 bases, leaving a spacing of 12 bases between them. Sequenced sample: CD4+ T cells sorted from blood. The V gene is TRBV29-1 and the J gene is TRBJ2-1, with no confident D gene call. The clonotype comes from a human donor with alopecia areata. The DNA is TGCAGCGTTGGACACGGTAATGATGAGCAGTTCTTC. This yields the protein CSVGHGNDEQFF.